This T cell receptor beta chain comes out of a study of type 1 and type 2 diabetes patients (dated by TCRdb to between 2015 and 2016). Background for the entire study: About 10 type 1 diabetes patients, four type 2 diabetes patients and 6 or 7 nondiabetic controls, all recruited in China, made up the cohort. Across the study, CD4+ and CD8+ T cells were positively selected from PBMCs by means of CD4 or CD8 MicroBeads on MACS columns. A total of around 20 million paired-end reads was generated across the whole study. The study used high-throughput sequencing to profile TCRbeta repertoires and compare individuals with type 1 diabetes, type 2 diabetes and no diabetes. Type 2 diabetes patients were included as a disease comparison group for the type 1 diabetes patients. V gene usage was similar between approximately 20-cycle and approximately 25-cycle amplification, suggesting similar primer efficiencies and random PCR bias. Sequencing of the TCRbeta libraries was paired-end and was performed on Illumina HiSeq 2000 or MiSeq instruments.

Beyond this particular receptor, the publication reports: In both CD4+ and CD8+ T cells, type 2 diabetes repertoires were highly diverse and significantly more diverse than type 1 diabetes repertoires. The study groups were not matched for age and gender, which could bias interpretation. Only a limited number of T2D and control samples were sequenced, so some T1D-only HECs might also appear in more T2D or control samples. Few highly-expanded CD4+ clones, median one, were found in type 2 diabetes patients, accounting for a median about 4.1% of reads. Type 2 diabetes and control samples had highly correlated V and J gene usage patterns, with an average between-sample correlation of around 0.97.

The germline ends are 19 bases apart after V is trimmed by 1 base and J by 3 bases. Reading from cysteine to phenylalanine, the CDR3 counts 16 amino acids. The DNA shown is the 48-base CDR3, in frame from base 1. CDR1 and CDR2, looked up from the germline V gene (reference sequence), are DFQATT and SNEGSKA. With regard to this clonotype: Its antigen is not yet known. No base qualities exist here, and no much larger clone lies one base off it.

The sample was run on an Illumina MiSeq. Genomic DNA from sorted T cell subsets served as template for TCRbeta CDR3 amplification. Multiplex PCR with 30 forward and 13 reverse primers amplified the TCRbeta CDR3 region. After the PCR products were purified with AMPure XP beads, a second PCR of around 27 cycles was run to add indices and adaptors. Before sequencing, the libraries were purified from gel with the QIAquick Gel Extraction Kit. On the authors' methods: FLASH was used to merge paired-end reads, and IgBLAST was used to align the merged reads to IMGT V, D and J germline references. After reads whose alignment identity to germline references fell below 70% were discarded, 10,000,000 or so reads remained study-wide. CDR3 boundaries, reading frame and productivity were assigned according to IMGT definitions. Clones at or above 1% of reads were defined as highly-expanded clones, and diversity was measured by normalized Shannon entropy. Unpaired two-tailed t-tests were used to test for differences in Shannon entropy between groups. TCRdb itself trimmed the public reads at Q25 with fastp, ran MiXCR and retained productive beta chains. Each entry is one CDR3 protein sequence, shown with its most common DNA and genes. TCRdb's processing, not the authors' own work, is the source of the V and J calls. Counted in this sample were about 270,000 distinct CDR3 sequences; more than 40% of them appeared once. The leading ten clones occupy roughly 15% of the sample.

Standard classification criteria for type 1 or type 2 diabetes were met by all diabetic patients, and glucose and C-peptide were assessed by WHO-recommended methods. Donors were excluded if they had other autoimmune diseases or infections within the previous four weeks. Roughly 11 milliliters of peripheral blood were drawn from each participant. PBMCs were isolated with LymphoPrep density separation. The chain uses TRBV20-1 and TRBJ2-7, with the D gene uncertain. The sequencing sample was made of peripheral blood mononuclear cells (PBMCs). The clonotype comes from a young man with type 2 diabetes. The nucleotides are TGCAGTGCTAGAGTTTTCCGGGCACGGACCTACTACGAGCAGTACTTC. Protein translation: CSARVFRARTYYEQYF.